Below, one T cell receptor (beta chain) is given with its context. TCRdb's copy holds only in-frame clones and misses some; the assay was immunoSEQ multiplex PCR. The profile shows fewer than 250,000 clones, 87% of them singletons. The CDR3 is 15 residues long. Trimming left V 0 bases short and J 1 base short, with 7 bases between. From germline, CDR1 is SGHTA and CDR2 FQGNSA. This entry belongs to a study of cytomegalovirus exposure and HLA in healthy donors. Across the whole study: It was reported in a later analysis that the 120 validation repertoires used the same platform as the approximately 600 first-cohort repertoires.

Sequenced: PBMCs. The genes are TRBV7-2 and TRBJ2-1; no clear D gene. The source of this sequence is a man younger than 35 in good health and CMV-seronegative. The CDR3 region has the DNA TGTGCCAGCAGCTTAGCTGGGCAGTCCTACAATGAGCAGTTCTTC. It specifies CASSLAGQSYNEQFF. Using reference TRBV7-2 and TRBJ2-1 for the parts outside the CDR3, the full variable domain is GAGVSQSPSNKVTEKGKDVELRCDPISGHTALYWYRQSLGQGLEFLIYFQGNSAPDKSGLPSDRFSAERTGGSVSTLTIQRTQQEDSAVYLCASSLAGQSYNEQFFGPGTRLTVL.